The 21 T cell receptor beta chains reported below all come from one sample, sequenced in a study of blood T cell repertoires in COVID-19. This table comes from immunoSEQ multiplex PCR, and its TCRdb copy is limited to in-frame clones, with some not included. The sample holds over 85,000 clones; 70% to 90% are singletons and the top ten take 7.5% to 10%. The specimen sequenced was peripheral blood. These receptors were collected from a man in his forties or fifties with active or convalescent COVID-19.

The gene calls are TRBV7-9 and TRBJ1-4; tentative D call: TRBD1 (6 bases). Per germline, CDR1 SEHNR and CDR2 FQNEAQ (reference sequence). There are 15 residues in the CDR3. V lost 5 bases to trimming and J lost 3 bases, with 13 bases between them. The CDR3 bases are TGTGCCAGCAGCCGCCCCCGACAGGCTAATGAAAAACTGTTTTTT. Its protein product is CASSRPRQANEKLFF.

The J gene is TRBJ2-7, the V gene TRBV6-1; a weak D match, TRBD1 (5 bases). The V end lost 2 bases, the J end lost 0 bases, and 8 bases lay between the germline ends. The CDR3 loop spans 14 amino acids. The germline CDR1 and CDR2 sequences are MNHNS and SASEGT. The CDR3 DNA reads as TGTGCCAGCAGTGAACTTGGGGCCTCCTACGAGCAGTACTTC. It specifies CASSELGASYEQYF.

The rearrangement links TRBV7-2 to TRBJ2-5; no clear D gene. The CDR3 extends over 14 amino acids. The V gene's germline CDR1 is SGHTA and CDR2 FQGNSA. V lost 2 bases, J lost 2 bases, and 9 bases lay in between. The CDR3 region is CASSLLYIQETQYF. The CDR3 nucleotides read TGTGCCAGCAGCTTATTGTATATACAAGAGACCCAGTACTTC.

The V gene is TRBV6-5, the J gene TRBJ1-2, with TRBD1 matching over 10 bases. This CDR3 region has 12 residues. The germline CDR1 and CDR2 sequences are MNHEY and SVGAGI. This CDR3 reads CTTGTGVHGYTF. The CDR3, as DNA: TGTACAACCGGGACAGGGGTTCATGGCTACACCTTC.

V gene TRBV2 combines with J gene TRBJ2-2; 12 bases line up with TRBD2. V was pared by 2 bases and J by 5 bases, with 3 bases of the junction left unmatched. The CDR3 extends over 16 amino acids. From germline, CDR1 is SNHLY and CDR2 FYNNEI. The CDR3 region is CASSEKLAGGTGELFF. The CDR3 nucleotides are TGTGCCAGCAGTGAAAAACTAGCGGGGGGAACCGGGGAGCTGTTTTTT.

The rearrangement joins TRBV6-5 to TRBJ2-5; 7 positions match TRBD1. The V and J ends lost 7 bases and 2 bases, in that order; junction bases with no gene match: 4. Germline lookup yields CDR1 MNHEY and CDR2 SVGAGI. The CDR3 is 13 amino acids. CDR3 sequence: CASTTGKQETQYF. CDR3 in DNA: TGTGCCAGCACGACAGGGAAACAAGAGACCCAGTACTTC.

The chain links TRBV6-5 to TRBJ1-5; no definite D call. V dropped 0 bases and J dropped 0 bases, with 9 bases sitting between them. The CDR3 is 16 residues long. Looked up from germline, CDR1 is MNHEY and CDR2 is SVGAGI. CDR3 in DNA: TGTGCCAGCAGTTACTCCACAGTTAATAGCAATCAGCCCCAGCATTTT. Translating it yields CASSYSTVNSNQPQHF.

In the case of this clone: Other nucleotide sequences in the sample specify the same CDR3. V is TRBV5-5 and J is TRBJ1-6; no definite D call. V shed 0 bases and J shed 6 bases, with 10 bases lying between them. CDR3 length: 15 residues. The germline CDR1 and CDR2 sequences are SGHKS and YYEKEE (reference sequence). The CDR3 sequence: CASSLAREINSPLHF. As DNA, the CDR3 is TGTGCCAGCAGCTTGGCCCGGGAAATTAATTCACCCCTCCACTTT.

V usage is TRBV18 and J usage is TRBJ2-4; no definite D call. Germline loops: CDR1 KGHSH, CDR2 LQKENI. The V end was cut by 0 bases, the J end by 5 bases, with 5 bases between. The length of the CDR3 is 13 residues. The CDR3 here is CASSPPSENIQYF. The DNA for the CDR3 is TGTGCCAGCTCACCACCGTCGGAAAACATTCAGTACTTC.

This clone appeared once. The chain employs TRBV19 and TRBJ1-2; D call uncertain. This CDR3 is 13 amino acids long. Germline CDR1 LNHDA, CDR2 SQIVND (reference sequence). Deletions cut 5 bases from V and 0 bases from J, with 7 bases between. CDR3 in amino acids: CASSPIANYGYTF. The CDR3 DNA sequence: TGTGCCAGTAGTCCTATAGCTAACTATGGCTACACCTTC.

V and J are TRBV9 and TRBJ2-2, with no clear D. The V end lost 0 bases, the J end lost 1 base, and 7 bases lay between the germline ends. Germline-derived CDR1 and CDR2 are SGDLS and YYNGEE. The CDR3 length is 15 residues. The DNA of the CDR3 is TGTGCCAGCAGCGTAGGACGGAGGAACACCGGGGAGCTGTTTTTT. Translation: CASSVGRRNTGELFF.

The rearrangement links TRBV18 to TRBJ1-2, with D possibly TRBD1 on 6 matching bases. The CDR3 is 15 residues long. The germline V gene encodes CDR1 KGHSH and CDR2 LQKENI. V was shortened by 4 bases and J by 4 bases, with 16 bases between the two germline ends. The DNA of the CDR3 is TGTGCCAGCTCACTGCAGGGGTCTACTTTCTATGGCTACACCTTC. Its protein product is CASSLQGSTFYGYTF.

CDR3 bases: TGCGCCAGCAGTTCCTCAGGGGGCGCTTCGAACACCGGGGAGCTGTTTTTT. Amino acids: CASSSSGGASNTGELFF. V and J are TRBV5-1 and TRBJ2-2; 8 nucleotides match TRBD1. This CDR3 region has 17 residues. Germline lookup yields CDR1 SGHRS and CDR2 YFSETQ. J was trimmed by 0 bases and V by 5 bases; bases with no gene match: 9. The full variable domain, in which reference TRBV5-1 and TRBJ2-2 provide the parts outside the CDR3, is KAGVTQTPRYLIKTRGQQVTLSCSPISGHRSVSWYQQTPGQGLQFLFEYFSETQRNKGNFPGRFSGRQFSNSRSEMNVSTLELGDSALYLCASSSSGGASNTGELFFGEGSRLTVL.

Only one count was recorded for this clone. This sequence joins TRBV6-1 and TRBJ2-3; tentatively, D is TRBD2 (7 bases). Trimming took off 2 bases at V and 6 bases at J, with 18 bases between the two ends. Germline V gene sequence: CDR1 MNHNS, CDR2 SASEGT. This CDR3 spans 16 amino acids. CDR3 sequence: CASSEWRGGAGDTQYF. CDR3 sequence (DNA): TGTGCCAGCAGTGAATGGAGGGGGGGGGCCGGGGATACGCAGTATTTT.

This clone was seen a handful of times. This chain joins TRBV7-2 and TRBJ1-5; weak D call: TRBD1 (6 bases). Germline V gives CDR1 SGHTA, CDR2 FQGNSA. The V end was cut by 5 bases, the J end by 6 bases, with 17 bases between. The CDR3 loop spans 15 amino acids. Here the CDR3 DNA reads TGTGCCAGCAGCCCACTTAGGGGGGGCGGTCAGCCCCAGCATTTT. Residues: CASSPLRGGGQPQHF.

This chain connects TRBV23-1 to TRBJ2-1; unclear D gene. TRBV23-1 is filed as an ORF, its function uncertain. The length of the CDR3 is 14 residues. The V and J ends lost 8 bases and 0 bases respectively, with 11 bases between them. As DNA, the CDR3 is TGCGCCAGCCCGCAGGCCTCCTCCTACAATGAGCAGTTCTTC. Translated, it gives CASPQASSYNEQFF.

This clone was seen a handful of times. This sequence joins TRBV7-2 and TRBJ2-7; 8 bases are shared with TRBD1. Looked up from germline, CDR1 is SGHTA and CDR2 is FQGNSA. The CDR3 length is 18 residues. V shed 2 bases and J 5 bases; nucleotides not matched to a gene: 17. The CDR3 sequence is CASSLSPGRQGYGDEQYF. Written as DNA, the CDR3 is TGTGCCAGCAGCTTAAGTCCCGGGAGACAGGGGTACGGAGACGAGCAGTACTTC.

The genes are TRBV3-1 (or the pseudogene TRBV3-2) and TRBJ2-2; D is ambiguous. The CDR3 runs 12 residues. Trimming shortened V by 4 bases and J by 5 bases, and 5 bases separated the two germline ends. In germline, CDR1 is LGHDT, CDR2 YNNKEL (reference sequence). The CDR3 loop is CASSLRTGELFF. The DNA for the CDR3 is TGTGCCAGCAGCCTCCGGACCGGGGAGCTGTTTTTT.

This chain links TRBV2 with TRBJ2-7, with 7 bases fitting TRBD1. The trim removed 7 bases at V and 0 bases at J, leaving 9 bases unmatched. CDR1 is SNHLY, CDR2 FYNNEI, per germline. This CDR3 has 15 amino acids. The DNA for the CDR3 is TGTGCCAGCACCGACGACAGGGAATACTCCTACGAGCAGTACTTC. It encodes CASTDDREYSYEQYF.

This clone was picked up many times. The chain uses TRBV30 and TRBJ2-2, with 9 bases matching TRBD1. Per germline, CDR1 GTSNPN and CDR2 SVGIG (reference sequence). The CDR3 totals 16 residues. Trimming removed 8 bases from V and 0 bases from J; junction bases left unmatched: 10. The CDR3 region has the DNA TGTGCCGGGGGGACAGGGATTTTTTCGAACACCGGGGAGCTGTTTTTT. Residues: CAGGTGIFSNTGELFF.

V is TRBV29-1 and J is TRBJ1-4; a possible D gene is TRBD1 (6 bases). With 0 bases removed from V and 12 bases from J, the gap between germline ends came to 17 bases. CDR1 and CDR2 from the germline V gene are SQVTM and ANQGSEA. This CDR3 contains 14 residues. CDR3 bases: TGCAGCGTTGAAGAGGGGGCCGGCCCGGGACAACTGTTTTTT. Translated: CSVEEGAGPGQLFF.